The clone carrying this TCR beta chain has more than one count but fewer than ten. Its antigen is unidentified. The PCR employed 60 Vbeta primers together with 13 Jbeta primers. Using immunoSEQ multiplex PCR, the repertoire was profiled, and TCRdb retains in-frame clones only, with some absent. The sample consists of roughly 200,000 clones, roughly four fifths of them appearing once. This sample is part of a study of cytomegalovirus exposure and HLA in healthy donors. Broader study findings: Cytomegalovirus status was reportedly diagnosed by the classifier with high sensitivity and specificity. The later analysis indicated that the majority of CMV-associated TCR beta chains appeared HLA-restricted.

Sequenced material: PBMCs. This clonotype was obtained from a man aged 45-65 years in good health and CMV-seronegative.

The CDR3 sequence is CASSNRGSGANVLTF. In nucleotides, the CDR3 is TGTGCCAGCAGTAACAGGGGGTCTGGGGCCAACGTCCTGACTTTC. This chain joins TRBV28 and TRBJ2-6; the match to TRBD1 covers 8 bases. CDR1 MDHEN and CDR2 SYDVKM come from the germline V gene. This CDR3 has 15 amino acids. The V segment lost 5 bases and the J segment 1 base; nucleotides outside the gene matches: 1.